This T cell receptor beta chain was identified in a study of control samples from healthy donors and cancer patients. The germline V gene encodes CDR1 MDHEN and CDR2 SYDVKM. V shed 5 bases, J shed 3 bases, and the junction held 4 bases outside the gene matches. This CDR3 is 14 amino acids long. Sequencing was performed with immunoSEQ multiplex PCR; in TCRdb, only in-frame clones are kept and a portion is missing. This table has about 120,000 clones, 93% appearing once. Sample: PBMCs. This chain links TRBV28 with TRBJ1-1; 9 nucleotides line up with TRBD1. The sequence was collected from a man aged 50-60 years with head and neck cancer. The CDR3 bases are TGTGCCAGCAGTGGGGACAGGGTCGACACTGAAGCTTTCTTT. Its protein product is CASSGDRVDTEAFF.